One sample yielded the 13 T cell receptor beta chains listed below, sequenced in a study of T cells in Graves' hyperthyroidism and ophthalmopathy. Amplification yielded TCR beta CDR3 regions, with RNA transcripts as the source. When the TCR CDR3 underwent first-round RT-PCR, the HTBI primer set was used. TCRdb analysed the multiplex PCR reads with MiXCR anew, one entry per CDR3 protein. This sample yields a few hundred thousand distinct CDR3 sequences, of which roughly 13% are seen a single time; 5.3% belongs to the top ten. Source material: blood. These receptors all come from a woman under 30 with Graves' hyperthyroidism.

This clonotype has a count of ten or more. The CDR3 coding sequence is TGTGCCAGCAGTCCGGTGCTCGACTCCTACAATGAGCAGTTCTTC. Protein product: CASSPVLDSYNEQFF. The chain combines TRBV6-1 with TRBJ2-1; D call uncertain. Per germline, CDR1 MNHNS and CDR2 SASEGT. Trimming took off 5 bases at V and 0 bases at J, with 11 bases between the two ends. The length of the CDR3 is 15 residues.

In this sample, this clonotype turned up a few times. The chain uses TRBV19 and TRBJ2-4; D not resolved. Per germline, CDR1 LNHDA and CDR2 SQIVND (reference sequence). The CDR3 totals 16 residues. V was shortened by 0 bases and J by 6 bases, with 15 bases between the two germline ends. The CDR3 protein is CASSIDSWGFGNIQYF. DNA of the CDR3: TGTGCCAGTAGTATAGACTCTTGGGGATTTGGAAACATTCAGTACTTC.

The sample holds many counts of this clonotype. The V and J genes are TRBV20-1 and TRBJ1-1; possibly TRBD1 for D (5 bases). The CDR3 is 14 residues long. Germline assignment: CDR1 DFQATT and CDR2 SNEGSKA (reference sequence). The V end lost 1 base, the J end lost 4 bases, and 13 bases lay between the germline ends. CDR3 in amino acids: CSARGTSVATEAFF. Written as DNA, the CDR3 is TGCAGTGCTAGAGGGACATCGGTAGCCACTGAAGCTTTCTTT.

The J gene is TRBJ2-1, the V gene TRBV20-1; 8 positions match TRBD2. V shed 6 bases and J 7 bases; nucleotides not matched to a gene: 8. Germline assignment: CDR1 DFQATT and CDR2 SNEGSKA (reference sequence). The CDR3 extends over 13 amino acids. CDR3 nucleotides: TGCAGTGCGAGAAGCGGGAGTGCGAATGAGCAGTTCTTC. Translated: CSARSGSANEQFF.

A remark on this clonotype: Given a much more abundant clone one base away, this may be a read error. J is TRBJ1-5 and V is TRBV3-1; 9 bases agree with TRBD1. The CDR3 is 14 residues long. Per germline, CDR1 LGHDT and CDR2 YNNKEL (reference sequence). For the CDR3, the DNA is TGTGCCAGCAGCCCCGGGACAGGGAGACAGCCCCGGCATTTT. This gives the protein CASSPGTGRQPRHF.

This clonotype was detected many times. The rearrangement uses TRBV28 and TRBJ2-5; 7 bases line up with TRBD1. The CDR3 extends over 15 amino acids. The ends lost 5 bases at V and 4 bases at J; junction bases unmatched: 10. The germline gives CDR1 MDHEN, CDR2 SYDVKM. The CDR3: CASSTSQTGRETQYF. In nucleotides, the CDR3 is TGTGCCAGCAGTACTTCCCAGACAGGGAGAGAGACCCAGTACTTC.

The table lists this clonotype with many counts. This chain joins TRBV6-2 or TRBV6-3 and TRBJ1-2; possibly TRBD1 for D (6 bases). The CDR3 runs 12 residues. Deletions cut 4 bases from V and 7 bases from J, with 10 bases between. Germline CDR1 is MNHEY and CDR2 is SVGEGT. CDR3 protein: CASSWTEGGYTF. The CDR3 nucleotides read TGTGCCAGCAGTTGGACAGAAGGTGGCTACACCTTC.

The chain is built from TRBV4-3 and TRBJ2-2; TRBD1 matches at 11 bases. CDR3 length: 16 residues. V dropped 3 bases and J dropped 6; count of bases not matched to a gene: 6. Germline V gene lookup returns CDR1 LGHNA and CDR2 YSLEER. The CDR3 loop reads CASSHPGQGEPGELFF. As DNA, the CDR3 is TGCGCCAGCAGCCACCCGGGACAGGGGGAACCCGGGGAGCTGTTTTTT.

The rearrangement joins TRBV9 to TRBJ1-2; D may be TRBD1 (5 bases). The V end was cut by 2 bases, the J end by 5 bases, with 13 bases between. CDR1 is SGDLS and CDR2 is YYNGEE in the germline V gene. The CDR3 spans 14 residues. The CDR3, as DNA: TGTGCCAGCAGCGTCATCGGGGCGAGTTATGGCTACACCTTC. Translation gives CASSVIGASYGYTF.

This clonotype has ten or more counts. The V call is TRBV7-2, the J call TRBJ1-1, with D maybe TRBD1 (5 bases). CDR3 length equals 15 residues. V lost 1 base and J lost 1, with 10 bases in between. The germline V gene encodes CDR1 SGHTA and CDR2 FQGNSA. CDR3 sequence reads: CASSLVAGPNTEAFF. DNA of the CDR3: TGTGCCAGCAGCTTAGTGGCAGGGCCGAACACTGAAGCTTTCTTT.

This clonotype was found many times. J is TRBJ1-1 and V is TRBV15; D is unclear. The germline V gene encodes CDR1 LNHNV and CDR2 YYDKDF (reference sequence). V was cut by 1 base and J by 0 bases, with 6 bases left in between. The CDR3 totals 14 residues. CDR3 coding DNA: TGTGCCACCAGCAGAGTAGGAGTGAACACTGAAGCTTTCTTT. This gives the protein CATSRVGVNTEAFF.

In its sample, this clonotype was seen a few times. The genes are TRBV30 and TRBJ2-1; tentatively, D is TRBD1 (6 bases). CDR1 and CDR2 from the germline V gene are GTSNPN and SVGIG (reference sequence). This CDR3 is 13 amino acids long. V was trimmed by 3 bases and J by 9 bases, leaving 15 bases between them. CDR3 protein: CAWSRGNEGEQFF. In nucleotides, the CDR3 is TGTGCCTGGAGCAGGGGTAACGAGGGTGAGCAGTTCTTC.

This clonotype was counted ten times or more. The rearrangement uses TRBV13 and TRBJ2-3; 13 bases agree with TRBD2. The CDR3 spans 16 residues. The trim removed 5 bases at V and 5 bases at J, leaving 7 bases unmatched. From germline, CDR1 is PRHDT and CDR2 FYEKMQ (reference sequence). The CDR3 DNA reads as TGTGCCAGCAGCCGTGGACTAGCGGGAGAGAGAGATACGCAGTATTTT. Translating gives CASSRGLAGERDTQYF.